The 2 T cell receptor beta chains presented below share a single source sample, sequenced in a study of patients and donors after allogeneic stem cell transplantation. Each CDR3 protein gets one entry after TCRdb re-called the RT-PCR reads with MiXCR. The sample has over 150,000 distinct CDR3 sequences, around two fifths seen once. Source material: blood, either unsorted or a sorted T cell fraction (not recorded which). The receptors stem from a human donor who was either an allogeneic HSCT recipient or a stem cell or donor lymphocyte infusion donor (not recorded which). It is not recorded whose cells these are; they may come from a transplant donor.

V gene TRBV6-2 or TRBV6-3 combines with J gene TRBJ2-3; D remains ambiguous. The V gene's germline CDR1 is MNHEY and CDR2 SVGEGT. V was shortened by 5 bases and J by 6 bases, with 3 bases between the two germline ends. The CDR3 covers 10 residues. The CDR3 DNA follows: TGTGCCAGCAGTGCGGATACGCAGTATTTT. Amino acid sequence: CASSADTQYF.

The chain links TRBV11-2 to TRBJ2-1; D is unclear. This CDR3 is built from 13 residues. V was shortened by 4 bases and J by 7 bases, with 11 bases between the two germline ends. Germline V gives CDR1 SGHAT, CDR2 FQNNGV. The chain's CDR3 is CASSYRIFNEQFF. The CDR3 DNA sequence: TGTGCCAGCAGCTACCGAATCTTTAATGAGCAGTTCTTC.